Sequencing of this T cell receptor (beta chain) was carried out in a study of cytomegalovirus exposure and HLA in healthy donors. This clone was seen only a few times. Use of 60 Vbeta and 13 Jbeta primers characterized the PCR. Assay: immunoSEQ multiplex PCR; the TCRdb copy retains only in-frame clones and omits some. The data contain around 95,000 clones, over 80% of them singletons. V lost 0 bases and J 5 bases, leaving 19 bases between the germline ends. CDR3 size: 17 residues. CDR1 is LNHNV, CDR2 YYDKDF, per germline (reference sequence). The sample was PBMCs. The origin of this receptor is a female donor in good health and CMV-seropositive. The V and J genes are TRBV15 and TRBJ1-1, with a weak D call TRBD1 (6 bases). The CDR3, as DNA: TGTGCCACCAGCAGAGACAACAGGGCGCCTGATAAAACTGAAGCTTTCTTT. Its protein product is CATSRDNRAPDKTEAFF.